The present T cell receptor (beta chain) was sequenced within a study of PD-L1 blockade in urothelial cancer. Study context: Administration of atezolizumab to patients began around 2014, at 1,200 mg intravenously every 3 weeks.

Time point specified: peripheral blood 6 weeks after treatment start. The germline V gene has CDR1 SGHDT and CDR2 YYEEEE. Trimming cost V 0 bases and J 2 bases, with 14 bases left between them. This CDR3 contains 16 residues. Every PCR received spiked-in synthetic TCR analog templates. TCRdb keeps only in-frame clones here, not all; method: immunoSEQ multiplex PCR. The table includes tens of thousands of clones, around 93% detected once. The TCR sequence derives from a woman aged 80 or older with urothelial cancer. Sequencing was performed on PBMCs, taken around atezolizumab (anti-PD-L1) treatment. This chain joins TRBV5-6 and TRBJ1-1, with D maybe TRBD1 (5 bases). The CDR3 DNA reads TGTGCCAGCAGCTTGGCGGGGGTAGGGATAAACACTGAAGCTTTCTTT. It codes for CASSLAGVGINTEAFF.